This T cell receptor beta chain came from a study of identical twins (dated by TCRdb to between 2015 and 2016). With respect to the entire study: The study deep-sequenced TCR alpha and beta repertoires from monozygotic twins, unrelated adults of various ages and cord blood to test whether fetal clonotypes persist. To rule out contamination, the twin experiments were replicated at different times with different library preparation protocols. Summary of the overall study and its limitations: Zero-insertion analyses could be partly confounded by invariant T cells such as MAIT and iNKT, although diverse VJ usage argued against such confounding for most clonotypes. The excess sharing between twins in beta out-of-frame sequences was weaker because fewer shared sequences reduced the signal-to-noise ratio. Abundant cord blood beta clonotypes carried fewer insertions; young adult naive repertoires showed a weaker similar trend, while memory repertoires showed none. Conclusions relied on cross-sectional statistical analysis, since the same donors could not be followed over many years. Compared with coincidental sharing between unrelated individuals, out-of-frame TCR alpha sequences shared between twins had an excess of sequences with low generation probability. In monozygotic twins, recombination models systematically underestimated out-of-frame TCR alpha sharing, but the models matched the sharing seen between unrelated individuals.

To note about this clonotype: No cognate antigen has been identified for it. Per-base qualities were not stored, and no clone one base away is much larger.

The germline V gene yields MNHEY for CDR1 and SVGEGT for CDR2. There are 14 amino acids in the CDR3, from cysteine to phenylalanine inclusive. The DNA shown is the 42-base CDR3, in frame from base 1. V lost 5 bases and J lost 2 bases, and the count of bases not matched to a germline gene is 2. Libraries were made using 5' RACE. TCRdb records Illumina HiSeq 2000 as the sequencer. A universal primer binding site was introduced by template switching, and a unique molecular identifier was present in the final cDNA, enabling accurate counting of TCR cDNA molecules. First-strand cDNA for TCR alpha and beta chains was synthesized from specific primers in the conserved constant-segment region. To control for contamination, every cDNA library was double barcoded, receiving both a SMART-Mk sample barcode and Illumina barcodes. TruSeq adapter sequences, together with Illumina sample barcodes, were added in two successive PCR steps. Sequencing of the TCR alpha and beta cDNA libraries was done on the Illumina HiSeq platform using custom primers. In the source study's methods: MiGEC was used to process raw reads and extract unique molecular identifiers, and MiXCR was used to find CDR3 positions. For each individual, recombination models were inferred using an EM algorithm with the repgenHMM and IGoR tools. The tcR package in R was used for shared clonotype analysis, with sharing normalized by the product of cloneset sizes. To study raw recombination free of thymic and clonal selection effects, out-of-frame nonproductive sequences were analyzed. Using fastp trimming at Q25 and MiXCR clonotype assembly, TCRdb reanalyzed the public sequencing data and kept in-frame beta chains. All rows with the same CDR3 protein become a single entry with the most common DNA and genes. TCRdb's processing, not the study's, gives the V and J calls here. This sample has about 530,000 distinct CDR3 sequences in its table, and approximately 16% of those were observed once. The top ten hold roughly 0.46% of the sample.

Every donor was a healthy Caucasian. The twin cohort comprised three pairs of female monozygotic twins, all aged roughly 18 to 30 years. Positive isolation kits from Invitrogen were used to isolate CD4+ and CD8+ T cell populations. The same data also went into a second study, on yellow fever vaccine responses in identical twins. That second report states: The T cell response to vaccination in identical twins was reported by the authors to appear partly convergent and partly personalized. Focusing on identical twins, the study followed the T cell clones that responded to the vaccine, and did so with precision.

The sample comprised CD4+ T cells sorted from blood. The origin of this receptor is a woman between 18 and 29 years old in good health. The chain joins TRBV6-2 or TRBV6-3 to TRBJ2-3; the junction holds 9 bases that match TRBD2. The CDR3 in this case is CASSPSGATDTQYF. In nucleotides, the sequence is TGTGCCAGCAGTCCTAGCGGGGCCACAGATACGCAGTATTTT.